This is a list of T cell receptor beta chains from one sample in a study of blood T cell repertoires in COVID-19. TCRdb's table, derived via immunoSEQ multiplex PCR, lists solely in-frame clones and lacks some. The table has tens of thousands of clones, roughly nine tenths seen once. Sequenced input: peripheral blood. These receptors originate from a woman at least 80 years old with acute or convalescent COVID-19. Each CDR3 is given with its conserved first and last residue. D genes are given only for firm matches. Clone sizes are given selectively: once, few, many, or a class where the clone is expanded.

- TRBJ1-6 - TRBV14 CASSQAGNSPLHF TGTGCCAGCAGCCAAGCGGGAAATTCACCCCTCCACTTT
- TRBJ2-2 - TRBV10-3 CAITGREGSGELFF TGTGCCATCACCGGAAGAGAGGGTTCCGGGGAGCTGTTTTTT
- TRBJ2-5 - TRBV9 CASSVDFQETQYF TGTGCCAGCAGCGTAGACTTCCAAGAGACCCAGTACTTC
- TRBJ2-4 - TRBV6-1 CASSELLTKNIQYF TGTGCCAGCAGTGAATTGTTAACCAAAAACATTCAGTACTTC
TRBD1 TRBJ2-2 - TRBV29-1 CSAGRTGSGGELFF TGCAGCGCCGGACGGACAGGGAGCGGCGGGGAGCTGTTTTTT
- TRBJ2-3 - TRBV7-2 CASSSQGTDTQYF TGTGCCAGCAGCTCCCAGGGCACAGATACGCAGTATTTT
- TRBJ1-6 - TRBV30 CAWSGTANSPLHF TGTGCCTGGAGTGGGACAGCAAATTCACCCCTCCACTTT
- TRBJ2-1 once TRBV20-1 CSASARGLYNEQFF TGCAGTGCTAGTGCGCGGGGGCTCTACAATGAGCAGTTCTTC
- TRBJ2-5 - TRBV3-1/TRBV3-2 CASSLSIETQYF TGTGCCAGCAGCCTTTCCATAGAGACCCAGTACTTC
TRBD1 TRBJ1-4 few TRBV6-5 CASSPRTGIGEKLFF TGTGCCAGCAGTCCCCGGACAGGGATTGGTGAAAAACTGTTTTTT
TRBD2 TRBJ2-5 - TRBV6-1 CASSESSGGGETQYF TGTGCCAGCAGTGAGAGTAGCGGGGGTGGGGAGACCCAGTACTTC
TRBD1 TRBJ1-5 - TRBV15 CATSRGGTGNQPQHF TGTGCCACCAGCAGAGGGGGGACAGGGAATCAGCCCCAGCATTTT
TRBD1 TRBJ1-1 - TRBV19 CASSRQGSEAFF TGTGCCAGTAGTAGACAGGGGTCTGAAGCTTTCTTT
- TRBJ1-1 - TRBV30 CAWSRRTGEAFF TGTGCCTGGAGTCGGAGGACGGGTGAAGCTTTCTTT
- TRBJ1-2 - TRBV7-9 CASSLSPNYGYTF TGTGCCAGCAGCTTAAGCCCTAACTATGGCTACACCTTC
- TRBJ1-5 - TRBV2 CASSGQGRNQPQHF TGTGCCAGCAGTGGGCAGGGGAGAAATCAGCCCCAGCATTTT
TRBD1 TRBJ1-1 - TRBV19 CASSPAGTGGGNTEAFF TGTGCCAGTAGCCCGGCCGGGACAGGGGGCGGGAACACTGAAGCTTTCTTT
TRBD1 TRBJ1-2 - TRBV6-5 CASRVSRGARGYTF TGTGCCAGCAGGGTCAGCAGGGGGGCGCGGGGCTACACCTTC
- TRBJ2-1 - TRBV29-1 CSAGGFNEQFF TGCAGCGCTGGGGGGTTTAATGAGCAGTTCTTC
TRBD1 TRBJ1-3 few TRBV2 CASISDRAGNTIYF TGTGCCAGCATTTCCGACAGGGCTGGAAACACCATATATTTT
- TRBJ1-4 - TRBV18 CASSLPLATNEKLFF TGTGCCAGCTCACTACCTCTTGCAACTAATGAAAAACTGTTTTTT
- TRBJ1-2 - TRBV24-1 CATSNGNYGYTF TGTGCCACCAGCAACGGTAACTATGGCTACACCTTC
- TRBJ2-5 - TRBV24-1 CATSDSLGQETQYF TGTGCCACCAGTGACTCCCTAGGACAAGAGACCCAGTACTTC
TRBD1 TRBJ1-1 - TRBV7-9 CASGTLGQGAPEAFF TGTGCCAGCGGGACCCTGGGGCAGGGGGCCCCTGAAGCTTTCTTT
- TRBJ1-2 - TRBV23-1 CASSQSGDGYTF TGCGCCAGCAGTCAATCGGGCGACGGCTACACCTTC
TRBD1 TRBJ1-4 - TRBV4-1 CASSQQGAEYEKLFF TGCGCCAGCAGCCAACAGGGGGCTGAATATGAAAAACTGTTTTTT
- TRBJ2-5 - TRBV18 CASSNLMETQYF TGTGCCAGCTCCAACTTGATGGAGACCCAGTACTTC
- TRBJ1-1 - TRBV18 CASSATTGNTEAFF TGTGCCAGCTCAGCGACGACAGGGAACACTGAAGCTTTCTTT
- TRBJ1-1 - TRBV5-4 CASSFGDRNMNTEAFF TGTGCCAGCAGCTTCGGGGATAGAAATATGAACACTGAAGCTTTCTTT
TRBD1 TRBJ2-5 once TRBV4-2 CASSRQGTGALEETQYF TGTGCCAGCAGCCGACAGGGGACAGGGGCCTTAGAAGAGACCCAGTACTTC
TRBD2 TRBJ2-1 - TRBV6-5 CASSYRRGNYNEQFF TGTGCCAGCAGTTACCGGCGGGGGAACTACAATGAGCAGTTCTTC
TRBD1 TRBJ2-2 - TRBV10-2 CASRRGPDGELFF TGCGCCAGCAGGAGGGGGCCCGACGGGGAGCTGTTTTTT
TRBD2 TRBJ2-5 - TRBV3-1/TRBV3-2 CASSSGTRETQYF TGTGCCAGCAGCTCAGGGACTAGAGAGACCCAGTACTTC
TRBD2 TRBJ2-7 - TRBV7-6 CASSLAPGLAGAHEQYF TGTGCCAGCAGCTTAGCGCCGGGACTAGCGGGGGCCCACGAGCAGTACTTC
- TRBJ1-1 - TRBV18 CASSSPFGGTEAFF TGTGCCAGCTCATCACCCTTCGGGGGCACTGAAGCTTTCTTT
- TRBJ2-3 once TRBV20-1 CSASPSTDTQYF TGCAGTGCTAGTCCGAGCACAGATACGCAGTATTTT
- TRBJ2-3 - TRBV27 CASRLAPLPTDTQYF TGTGCCAGCAGGCTGGCCCCCTTGCCCACAGATACGCAGTATTTT
- TRBJ2-1 - TRBV6-4 CASSDEIGGGEQFF TGTGCCAGCAGTGACGAGATCGGGGGTGGAGAGCAGTTCTTC
TRBD1 TRBJ1-1 - TRBV5-1 CASSPGQATRNTEAFF TGCGCCAGCAGCCCGGGACAGGCGACCAGGAACACTGAAGCTTTCTTT